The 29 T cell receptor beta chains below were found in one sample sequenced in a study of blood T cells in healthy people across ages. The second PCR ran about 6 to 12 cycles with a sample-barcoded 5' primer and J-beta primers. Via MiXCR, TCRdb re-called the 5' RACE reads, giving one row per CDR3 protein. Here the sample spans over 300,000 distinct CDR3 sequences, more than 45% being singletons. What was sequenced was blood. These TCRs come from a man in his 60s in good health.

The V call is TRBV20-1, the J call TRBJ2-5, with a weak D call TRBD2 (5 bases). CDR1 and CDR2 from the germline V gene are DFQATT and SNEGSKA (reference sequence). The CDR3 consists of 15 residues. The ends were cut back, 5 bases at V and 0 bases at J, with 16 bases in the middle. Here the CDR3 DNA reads TGCAGTGCTGGTCCACGCGGGCAGTACCAAGAGACCCAGTACTTC. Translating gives CSAGPRGQYQETQYF.

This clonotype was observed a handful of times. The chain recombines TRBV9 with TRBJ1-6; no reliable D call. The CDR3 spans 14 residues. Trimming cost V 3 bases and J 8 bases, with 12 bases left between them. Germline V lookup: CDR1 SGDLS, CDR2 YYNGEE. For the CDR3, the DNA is TGTGCCAGCAGCGCTGTATTTGGCGATTCACCCCTCCACTTT. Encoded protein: CASSAVFGDSPLHF.

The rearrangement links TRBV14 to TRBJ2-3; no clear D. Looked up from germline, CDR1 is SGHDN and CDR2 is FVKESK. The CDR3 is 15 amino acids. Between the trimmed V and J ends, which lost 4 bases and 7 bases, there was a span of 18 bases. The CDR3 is CASSPDSLRWNTQYF. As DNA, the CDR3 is TGTGCCAGCAGCCCAGATTCCTTGAGGTGGAATACGCAGTATTTT. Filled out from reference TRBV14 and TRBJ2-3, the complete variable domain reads EAGVTQFPSHSVIEKGQTVTLRCDPISGHDNLYWYRRVMGKEIKFLLHFVKESKQDESGMPNNRFLAERTGGTYSTLKVQPAELEDSGVYFCASSPDSLRWNTQYFGPGTRLTVL.

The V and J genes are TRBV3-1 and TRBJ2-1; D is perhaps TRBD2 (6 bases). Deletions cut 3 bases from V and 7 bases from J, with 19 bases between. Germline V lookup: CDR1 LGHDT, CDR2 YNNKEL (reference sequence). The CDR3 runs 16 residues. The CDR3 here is CASSQELASLGNEQFF. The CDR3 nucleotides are TGTGCCAGCAGCCAGGAACTAGCATCCCTTGGTAATGAGCAGTTCTTC.

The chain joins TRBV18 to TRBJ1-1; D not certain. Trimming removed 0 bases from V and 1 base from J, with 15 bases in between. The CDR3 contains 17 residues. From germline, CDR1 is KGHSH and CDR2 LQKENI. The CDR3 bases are TGTGCCAGCTCACCACCGTGGGTAGCCCCCAAGAACACTGAAGCTTTCTTT. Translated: CASSPPWVAPKNTEAFF.

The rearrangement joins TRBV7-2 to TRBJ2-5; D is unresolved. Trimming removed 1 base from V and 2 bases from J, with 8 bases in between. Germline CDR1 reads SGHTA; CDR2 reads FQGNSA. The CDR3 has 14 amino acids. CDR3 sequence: CASSLDVKQETQYF. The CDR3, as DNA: TGTGCCAGCAGCTTAGATGTTAAGCAAGAGACCCAGTACTTC.

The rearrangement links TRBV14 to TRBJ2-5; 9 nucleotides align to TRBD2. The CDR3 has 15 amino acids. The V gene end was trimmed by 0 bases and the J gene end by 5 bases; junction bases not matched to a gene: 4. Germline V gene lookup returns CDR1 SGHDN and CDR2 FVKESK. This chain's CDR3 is CASSQDLLAGETQYF. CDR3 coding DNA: TGTGCCAGCAGCCAAGATCTTCTAGCGGGGGAGACCCAGTACTTC.

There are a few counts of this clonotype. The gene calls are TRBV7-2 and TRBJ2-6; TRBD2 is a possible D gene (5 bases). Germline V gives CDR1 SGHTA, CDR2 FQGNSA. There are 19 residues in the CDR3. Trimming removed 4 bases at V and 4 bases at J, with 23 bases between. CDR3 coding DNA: TGTGCCAGCAGCTCCAACCCGTGGCGGGCCGTTGCGGGGGCCAACGTCCTGACTTTC. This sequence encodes CASSSNPWRAVAGANVLTF. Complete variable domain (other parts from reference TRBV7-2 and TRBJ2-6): GAGVSQSPSNKVTEKGKDVELRCDPISGHTALYWYRQSLGQGLEFLIYFQGNSAPDKSGLPSDRFSAERTGGSVSTLTIQRTQQEDSAVYLCASSSNPWRAVAGANVLTFGAGSRLTVL.

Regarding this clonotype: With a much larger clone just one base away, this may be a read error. The CDR3 protein is CASSPRHGSEDTQYF. In DNA, the CDR3 is TGTGCCAGCTCACCAAGGCACGGGAGTGAGGATACGCAGTATTTT. The chain recombines TRBV18 with TRBJ2-3, with D perhaps TRBD2 (6 bases). The CDR3 covers 15 residues. V was pared by 2 bases and J by 6 bases, with 15 bases between. Germline V gene lookup returns CDR1 KGHSH and CDR2 LQKENI.

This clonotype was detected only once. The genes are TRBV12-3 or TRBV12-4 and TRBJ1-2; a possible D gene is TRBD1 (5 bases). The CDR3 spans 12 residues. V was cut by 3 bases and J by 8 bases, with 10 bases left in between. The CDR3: CASSFPAGGYTF. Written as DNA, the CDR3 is TGTGCCAGCAGTTTTCCCGCAGGGGGCTACACCTTC.

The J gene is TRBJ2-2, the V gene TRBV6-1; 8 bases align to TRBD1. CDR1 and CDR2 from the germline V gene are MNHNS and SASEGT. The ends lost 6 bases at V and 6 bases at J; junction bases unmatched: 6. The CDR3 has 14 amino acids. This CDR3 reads CASSIDRGAGELFF. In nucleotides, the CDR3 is TGTGCCAGCAGCATAGACAGGGGTGCCGGGGAGCTGTTTTTT.

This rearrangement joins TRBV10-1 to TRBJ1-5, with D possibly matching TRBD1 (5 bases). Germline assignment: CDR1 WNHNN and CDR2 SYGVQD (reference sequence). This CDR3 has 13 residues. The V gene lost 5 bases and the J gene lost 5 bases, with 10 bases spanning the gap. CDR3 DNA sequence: TGCGCCAGCAGTCCTCGGGGCGATCAGCCCCAGCATTTT. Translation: CASSPRGDQPQHF.

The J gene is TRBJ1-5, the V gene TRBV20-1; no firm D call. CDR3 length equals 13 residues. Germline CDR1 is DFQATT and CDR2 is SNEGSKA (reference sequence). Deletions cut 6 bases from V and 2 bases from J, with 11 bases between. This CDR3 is CSAGGRRNQPQHF. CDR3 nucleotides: TGCAGTGCCGGAGGACGGCGCAATCAGCCCCAGCATTTT.

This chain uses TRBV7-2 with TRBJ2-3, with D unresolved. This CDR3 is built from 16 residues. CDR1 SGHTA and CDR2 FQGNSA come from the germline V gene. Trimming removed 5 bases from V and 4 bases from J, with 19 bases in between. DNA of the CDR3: TGTGCCAGCAGCATTGGGTCGAGAATCCAAGCAGATACGCAGTATTTT. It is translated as CASSIGSRIQADTQYF.

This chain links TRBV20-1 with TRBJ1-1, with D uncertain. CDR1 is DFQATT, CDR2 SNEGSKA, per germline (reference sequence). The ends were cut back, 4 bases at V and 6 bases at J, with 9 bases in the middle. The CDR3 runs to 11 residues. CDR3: CSAKIVSEAFF. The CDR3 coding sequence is TGCAGTGCTAAGATTGTCTCTGAAGCTTTCTTT.

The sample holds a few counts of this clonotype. In DNA form, the CDR3 reads TGTGCCAGCAGCGTAGGACTAGCGGGGGACAATGAGCAGTTCTTC. Amino acids: CASSVGLAGDNEQFF. The chain joins TRBV9 to TRBJ2-1; 12 nucleotides agree with TRBD2. The germline V gene encodes CDR1 SGDLS and CDR2 YYNGEE. The V segment lost 0 bases and the J segment 5 bases; nucleotides outside the gene matches: 0. The CDR3 totals 15 residues.

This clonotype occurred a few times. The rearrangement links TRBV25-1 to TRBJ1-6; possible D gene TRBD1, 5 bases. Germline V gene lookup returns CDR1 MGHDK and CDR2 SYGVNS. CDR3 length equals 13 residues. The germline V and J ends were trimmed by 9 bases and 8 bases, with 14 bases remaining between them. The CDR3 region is CASSRDVDSPLHF. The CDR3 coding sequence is TGTGCCAGTTCCCGGGACGTTGATTCACCCCTCCACTTT.

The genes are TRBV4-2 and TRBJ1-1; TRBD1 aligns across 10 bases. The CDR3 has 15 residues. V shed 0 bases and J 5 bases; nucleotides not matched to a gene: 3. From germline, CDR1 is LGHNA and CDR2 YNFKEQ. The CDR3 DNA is TGTGCCAGCAGCCAAGATTGGGACAGGGGTACTGAAGCTTTCTTT. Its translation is CASSQDWDRGTEAFF.

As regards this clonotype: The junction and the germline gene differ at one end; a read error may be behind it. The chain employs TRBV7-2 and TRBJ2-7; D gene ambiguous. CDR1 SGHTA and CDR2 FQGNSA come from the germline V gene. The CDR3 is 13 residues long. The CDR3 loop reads CASSAYNSCEQYF. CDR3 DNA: TGTGCCAGCAGCGCTTACAACTCCTGCGAGCAGTACTTC.

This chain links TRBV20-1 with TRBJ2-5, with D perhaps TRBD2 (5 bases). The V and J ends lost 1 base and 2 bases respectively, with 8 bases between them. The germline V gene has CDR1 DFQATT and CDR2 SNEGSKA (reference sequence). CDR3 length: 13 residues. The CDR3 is CSARGSGQETQYF. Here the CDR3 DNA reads TGCAGTGCTAGAGGATCGGGGCAAGAGACCCAGTACTTC.

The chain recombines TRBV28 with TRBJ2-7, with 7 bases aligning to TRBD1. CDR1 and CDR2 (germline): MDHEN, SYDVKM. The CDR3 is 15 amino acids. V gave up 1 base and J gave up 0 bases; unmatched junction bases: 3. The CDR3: CASSLSAGGSYEQYF. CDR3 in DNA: TGTGCCAGCAGTTTATCGGCAGGGGGCTCCTACGAGCAGTACTTC.

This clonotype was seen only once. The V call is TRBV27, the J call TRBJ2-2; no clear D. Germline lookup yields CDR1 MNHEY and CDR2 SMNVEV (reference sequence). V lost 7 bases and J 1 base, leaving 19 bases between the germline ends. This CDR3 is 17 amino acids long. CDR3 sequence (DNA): TGTGCCAGCACCCAATCGGCCGGCCGTAGGAACACCGGGGAGCTGTTTTTT. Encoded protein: CASTQSAGRRNTGELFF.

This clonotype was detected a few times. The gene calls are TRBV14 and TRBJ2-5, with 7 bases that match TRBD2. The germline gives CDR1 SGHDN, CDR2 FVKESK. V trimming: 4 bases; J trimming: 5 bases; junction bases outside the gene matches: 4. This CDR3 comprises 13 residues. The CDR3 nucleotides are TGTGCCAGCAGCCGCGGGGAGGGGGAGACCCAGTACTTC. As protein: CASSRGEGETQYF.

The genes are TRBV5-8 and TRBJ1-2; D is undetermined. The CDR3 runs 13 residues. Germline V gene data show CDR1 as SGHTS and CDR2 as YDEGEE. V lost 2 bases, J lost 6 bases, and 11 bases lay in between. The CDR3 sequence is CASSLGRLDGYTF. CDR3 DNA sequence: TGTGCCAGCAGCTTAGGGAGATTAGATGGCTACACCTTC.

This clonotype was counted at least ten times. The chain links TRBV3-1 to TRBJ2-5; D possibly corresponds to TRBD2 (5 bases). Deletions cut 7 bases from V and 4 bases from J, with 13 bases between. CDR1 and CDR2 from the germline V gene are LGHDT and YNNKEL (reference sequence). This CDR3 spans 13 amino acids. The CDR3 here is CASTPRGRETQYF. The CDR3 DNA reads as TGTGCCAGCACCCCCAGAGGGAGAGAGACCCAGTACTTC.

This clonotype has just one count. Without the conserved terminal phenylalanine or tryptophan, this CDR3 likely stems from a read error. The CDR3 sequence: CSARKLAGGYKQYS. The CDR3 DNA is TGCAGTGCTAGGAAACTAGCGGGAGGGTACAAGCAGTACTCC. The chain recombines TRBV20-1 with TRBJ2-7; 13 positions match TRBD2. The CDR3 extends over 14 amino acids. Germline assignment: CDR1 DFQATT and CDR2 SNEGSKA (reference sequence). The V gene end was trimmed by 3 bases and the J gene end by 8 bases; junction bases not matched to a gene: 7.

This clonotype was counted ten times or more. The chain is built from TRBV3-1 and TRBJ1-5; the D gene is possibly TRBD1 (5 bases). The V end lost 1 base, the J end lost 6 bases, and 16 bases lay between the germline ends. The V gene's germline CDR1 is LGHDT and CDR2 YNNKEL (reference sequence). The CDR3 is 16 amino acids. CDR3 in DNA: TGTGCCAGCAGCCAAGGCTTCAGGGTAGGAGGTCAGCCCCAGCATTTT. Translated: CASSQGFRVGGQPQHF.

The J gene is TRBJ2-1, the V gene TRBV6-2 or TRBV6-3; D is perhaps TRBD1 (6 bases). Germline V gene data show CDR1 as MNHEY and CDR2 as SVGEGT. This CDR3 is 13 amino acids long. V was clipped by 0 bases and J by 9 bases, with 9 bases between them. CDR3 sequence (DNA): TGTGCCAGCAGTTACTCGACAGGACCTGAGCAGTTCTTC. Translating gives CASSYSTGPEQFF.

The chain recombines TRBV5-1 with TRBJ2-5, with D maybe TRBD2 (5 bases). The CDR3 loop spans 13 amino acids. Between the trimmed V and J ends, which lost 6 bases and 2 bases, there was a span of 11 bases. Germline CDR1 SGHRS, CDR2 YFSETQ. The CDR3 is CASMVRGQETQYF. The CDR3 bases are TGCGCCAGCATGGTACGGGGTCAAGAGACCCAGTACTTC.